The clone carrying this T cell receptor beta chain was observed a few times. The time point: pretreatment peripheral blood. The ends lost 2 bases at V and 2 bases at J; junction bases unmatched: 13. The CDR3 length is 18 residues. The germline V gene has CDR1 KGHSH and CDR2 LQKENI. Repertoires were generated with immunoSEQ multiplex PCR, while TCRdb's copy carries only in-frame clones and drops some. The sample has fewer than 85,000 clones; 84% are singletons. The data belong to a study of PD-L1 blockade in urothelial cancer. The rearrangement uses TRBV18 and TRBJ2-7; 9 bases are shared with TRBD1. The sequencing used PBMCs, collected around atezolizumab (anti-PD-L1) treatment. The TCR comes from a woman aged 70-85 years with urothelial cancer. DNA of the CDR3: TGTGCCAGCTCACCATCAACCTACAGGGGGCGCGGTGCCTACGAGCAGTACTTC. Amino acid sequence: CASSPSTYRGRGAYEQYF.